Listed here are 12 T cell receptor beta chains from one sample, sequenced in a study of blood T cell repertoires in COVID-19. Clones were sequenced by immunoSEQ multiplex PCR, and TCRdb holds only the in-frame ones, with some missing. The data hold roughly 100,000 clones, with 85% to 95% observed a single time. Input material: peripheral blood. These receptors originate from a man aged 45-65 years with active COVID-19.

This rearrangement joins TRBV11-2 to TRBJ1-1; TRBD1 aligns across 8 bases. In germline, CDR1 is SGHAT, CDR2 FQNNGV. The CDR3 is made up of 18 amino acids. V shed 0 bases, J shed 1 base, and the junction held 10 bases outside the gene matches. This CDR3 reads CASSLDRSRTGRNTEAFF. In DNA, the CDR3 is TGTGCCAGCAGCTTAGATCGGAGCCGGACAGGGCGGAACACTGAAGCTTTCTTT.

V is TRBV6-5 and J is TRBJ2-7, with TRBD1 matching 8 bases. Per the germline V gene, CDR1 is MNHEY and CDR2 is SVGAGI. The CDR3 totals 13 residues. After removal of 7 bases from V and 2 bases from J, the junction contained 4 bases not matched to a gene. CDR3 coding DNA: TGTGCCAGCACTAAGACAGGGGCCTACGAGCAGTACTTC. Translation gives CASTKTGAYEQYF.

This rearrangement joins TRBV7-9 to TRBJ2-5; D is perhaps TRBD2 (5 bases). The ends were cut back, 1 base at V and 4 bases at J, with 10 bases in the middle. Germline V gene data show CDR1 as SEHNR and CDR2 as FQNEAQ (reference sequence). There are 14 residues in the CDR3. The DNA of the CDR3 is TGTGCCAGCAGCTTAGGTCCTGCGGGAGAGACCCAGTACTTC. It specifies CASSLGPAGETQYF.

The V and J genes are TRBV2 and TRBJ2-7, with TRBD1 matching 7 bases. The germline V gene encodes CDR1 SNHLY and CDR2 FYNNEI. The CDR3 extends over 11 amino acids. The V and J ends lost 10 bases and 6 bases, in that order; junction bases with no gene match: 6. The CDR3 DNA sequence: TGTGCCACCCGAGGGGGCTTCGAGCAGTACTTC. Translated, it gives CATRGGFEQYF. The full variable domain, its missing parts supplied by reference TRBV2 and TRBJ2-7, is EPEVTQTPSHQVTQMGQEVILRCVPISNHLYFYWYRQILGQKVEFLVSFYNNEISEKSEIFDDQFSVERPDGSNFTLKIRSTKLEDSAMYFCATRGGFEQYFGPGTRLTVT.

V is TRBV30 and J is TRBJ2-7, with 11 bases aligning to TRBD2. The CDR3 runs to 13 residues. Germline V gene data show CDR1 as GTSNPN and CDR2 as SVGIG (reference sequence). V shed 7 bases, J shed 6 bases, and the junction held 8 bases outside the gene matches. The CDR3 DNA reads TGTGCCTCGGGACTAGCGGCGACAGCCGAGCAGTACTTC. Translation gives CASGLAATAEQYF.

This clone was observed a single time. This chain connects TRBV18 to TRBJ2-3; weak D call: TRBD1 (7 bases). Per the germline V gene, CDR1 is KGHSH and CDR2 is LQKENI. Trimming stripped 3 bases from V and 6 bases from J, with 16 bases between. This CDR3 contains 15 residues. The DNA of the CDR3 is TGTGCCAGCTCACCGGACAGGACCGGGGGTGATACGCAGTATTTT. Its protein product is CASSPDRTGGDTQYF.

This chain links TRBV15 with TRBJ2-3; 7 nucleotides match TRBD2. The CDR3 totals 17 residues. CDR1 and CDR2 from the germline V gene are LNHNV and YYDKDF (reference sequence). Trimming cost V 3 bases and J 4 bases; bases outside gene matches: 13. The CDR3 DNA follows: TGTGCCACCAGCAGCGACCCTACGCATGCGGGGGCAGATACGCAGTATTTT. Protein: CATSSDPTHAGADTQYF.

V and J are TRBV28 and TRBJ2-6; D not certain. CDR3 length: 15 amino acids. CDR1 is MDHEN and CDR2 is SYDVKM in the germline V gene. Trimming removed 3 bases from V and 0 bases from J, with 6 bases in between. The CDR3 coding sequence is TGTGCCAGCAGTTTTATGAGCTCTGGGGCCAACGTCCTGACTTTC. Translating it yields CASSFMSSGANVLTF.

The chain uses TRBV20-1 and TRBJ1-2; D possibly corresponds to TRBD1 (5 bases). Per germline, CDR1 DFQATT and CDR2 SNEGSKA (reference sequence). The length of the CDR3 is 11 residues. V lost 3 bases, J lost 10 bases, and 12 bases lay in between. CDR3 sequence: CSASRGIDYTF. The CDR3 DNA follows: TGCAGTGCTAGTAGGGGAATTGACTACACCTTC.

The chain joins TRBV10-1 to TRBJ2-3, with 8 bases fitting TRBD2. The V segment lost 0 bases and the J segment 0 bases; nucleotides outside the gene matches: 2. CDR3 length equals 16 residues. The germline V gene has CDR1 WNHNN and CDR2 SYGVQD (reference sequence). As DNA, the CDR3 is TGCGCCAGCAGTGAGTCTTTAGCGGGAAGCACAGATACGCAGTATTTT. It specifies CASSESLAGSTDTQYF.

The chain uses TRBV30 and TRBJ2-5; the match to TRBD2 covers 7 bases. Germline assignment: CDR1 GTSNPN and CDR2 SVGIG (reference sequence). V shed 0 bases and J 5 bases; nucleotides not matched to a gene: 6. The CDR3 spans 14 residues. CDR3 nucleotides: TGTGCCTGGAGTGTACTGAGGGGAGGGGAGACCCAGTACTTC. This codes for CAWSVLRGGETQYF.

This sequence joins TRBV5-1 and TRBJ1-4; no clear D gene. Germline assignment: CDR1 SGHRS and CDR2 YFSETQ. This CDR3 has 13 residues. Trimming left V 7 bases short and J 0 bases short, with 7 bases between. CDR3 region: CASARTTNEKLFF. The CDR3 DNA reads as TGCGCCAGCGCTAGAACAACTAATGAAAAACTGTTTTTT.